This note documents a single T cell receptor (beta chain) sequence. This specimen comes from a study of cytomegalovirus exposure and HLA in healthy donors. Assay used: immunoSEQ multiplex PCR; TCRdb lists only in-frame clones, some missing. Of over 200,000 clones in the sample, about 91% are singletons; the top ten hold just under 3%. The CDR3 contains 12 residues. Germline V gene sequence: CDR1 SGHTA, CDR2 FQGNSA. V dropped 5 bases and J dropped 4 bases, with 9 bases sitting between them. This chain joins TRBV7-2 and TRBJ2-7, with a weak D call TRBD1 (5 bases). The origin of this receptor is a woman between 18 and 29 years old in good health and CMV-seronegative. The sequencing input was PBMCs. The DNA for the CDR3 is TGTGCCAGCAGCCTGGACAAGTACGAGCAGTACTTC. Its translation: CASSLDKYEQYF.